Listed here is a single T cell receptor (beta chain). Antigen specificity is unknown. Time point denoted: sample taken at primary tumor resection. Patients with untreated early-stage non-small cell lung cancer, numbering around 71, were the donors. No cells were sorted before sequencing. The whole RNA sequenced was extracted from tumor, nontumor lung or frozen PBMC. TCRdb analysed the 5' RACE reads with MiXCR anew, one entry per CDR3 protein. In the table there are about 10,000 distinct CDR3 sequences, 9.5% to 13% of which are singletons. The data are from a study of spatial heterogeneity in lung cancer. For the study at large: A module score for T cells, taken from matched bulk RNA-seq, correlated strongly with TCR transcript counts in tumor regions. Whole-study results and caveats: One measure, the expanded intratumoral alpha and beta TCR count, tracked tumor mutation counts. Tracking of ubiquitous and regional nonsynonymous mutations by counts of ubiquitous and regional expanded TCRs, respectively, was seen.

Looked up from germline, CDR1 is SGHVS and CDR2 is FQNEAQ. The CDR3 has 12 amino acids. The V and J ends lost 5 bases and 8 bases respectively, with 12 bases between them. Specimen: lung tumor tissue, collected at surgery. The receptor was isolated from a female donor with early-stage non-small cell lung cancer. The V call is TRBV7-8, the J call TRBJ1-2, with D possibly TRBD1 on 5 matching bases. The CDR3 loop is CASSRRGGGYTF. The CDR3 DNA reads TGTGCCAGCAGCCGACGGGGGGGAGGCTACACCTTC.